This entry lists 22 T cell receptor beta chains sequenced from one sample in a study of blood T cells in healthy people across ages. Next came a second PCR, run for roughly 7 to 12 cycles, which used a sample-barcoded 5' primer along with a J-beta primer mix. MiXCR, run by TCRdb on the 5' RACE reads, gives a single entry per CDR3 protein. This table has hundreds of thousands of distinct CDR3 sequences, over 40% appearing once. Sequenced input: blood. These receptors came from a woman at least 80 years old in good health.

The chain combines TRBV20-1 with TRBJ2-1, with unresolved D. The CDR3 extends over 14 amino acids. Germline V gene lookup returns CDR1 DFQATT and CDR2 SNEGSKA (reference sequence). The V and J ends lost 6 bases and 2 bases respectively, with 14 bases between them. In DNA, the CDR3 is TGCAGTGCGCTGTGGACCGCAACCTACAATGAGCAGTTCTTC. Protein: CSALWTATYNEQFF.

In this sample, this clonotype turned up many times. One junction end does not reproduce the germline sequence, and a read error may be involved. The chain recombines TRBV7-7 with TRBJ2-1, with 14 bases that match TRBD2. Germline V CDR1 and CDR2: SSHAT, FNYEAQ (reference sequence). The CDR3 sequence is 15 residues long. The CDR3 is CASSLTSGGGYEQFF. Written as DNA, the CDR3 is TGTGCTAGCAGCCTGACTAGCGGGGGGGGTTATGAGCAGTTCTTC.

In this sample, this clonotype turned up once. The chain has TRBV10-3 and TRBJ1-2; 7 bases fit TRBD1. The germline V gene encodes CDR1 ENHRY and CDR2 SYGVKD. The CDR3 consists of 15 residues. The trim removed 0 bases at V and 4 bases at J, leaving 5 bases unmatched. The CDR3 loop is CAISESSGTAYGYTF. DNA for the CDR3: TGTGCCATCAGTGAGTCTTCCGGGACAGCCTATGGCTACACCTTC.

This clonotype was seen many times. V usage is TRBV4-2 and J usage is TRBJ2-5; the match to TRBD2 covers 8 bases. Germline CDR1 and CDR2: LGHNA and YNFKEQ. V shed 1 base and J 2 bases; nucleotides not matched to a gene: 6. The CDR3 consists of 16 residues. The CDR3 loop reads CASSQGGGGLQETQYF. The CDR3 nucleotides are TGTGCCAGCAGCCAAGGTGGCGGGGGGCTTCAAGAGACCCAGTACTTC.

In its sample, this clonotype was seen a few times. The chain links TRBV6-6 to TRBJ1-1, with 9 nucleotides matching TRBD1. Germline V gene lookup returns CDR1 MNHNY and CDR2 SVGAGI (reference sequence). Unmatched junction bases numbered 8, after V lost 2 bases and J lost 1 base. The CDR3 is made up of 17 amino acids. The CDR3 nucleotides read TGTGCCAGCAGTTACAACAGGGGGCGCGGAAGGAACACTGAAGCTTTCTTT. It yields the protein CASSYNRGRGRNTEAFF.

This clonotype was seen a few times. J is TRBJ1-4 and V is TRBV5-1, with D possibly being TRBD1 (5 bases). Germline CDR1 reads SGHRS; CDR2 reads YFSETQ. V was pared by 2 bases and J by 8 bases, with 19 bases between. This CDR3 region has 16 residues. CDR3 amino acids: CASSLQGGVGGEKLFF. DNA of the CDR3: TGCGCCAGCAGCTTACAAGGAGGGGTGGGCGGAGAAAAACTGTTTTTT.

This clonotype was seen at least ten times. The chain has TRBV5-1 and TRBJ2-1; 14 nucleotides align to TRBD2. Germline lookup yields CDR1 SGHRS and CDR2 YFSETQ. V gave up 7 bases and J gave up 6 bases; unmatched junction bases: 6. CDR3 length: 15 amino acids. The CDR3 DNA sequence: TGCGCCAGCTATTTCGGGACTAGCGGGAGCAATGAGCAGTTCTTC. It yields the protein CASYFGTSGSNEQFF.

This clonotype has just one count. The chain links TRBV5-1 to TRBJ2-5, with D perhaps TRBD1 (6 bases). Trimming removed 0 bases from V and 2 bases from J, with 11 bases in between. This CDR3 has 15 residues. Germline CDR1 is SGHRS and CDR2 is YFSETQ. The CDR3 loop reads CASSLVPGQQETQYF. The CDR3 bases are TGCGCCAGCAGCTTGGTTCCGGGACAACAAGAGACCCAGTACTTC.

This clonotype was picked up many times. The chain links TRBV28 to TRBJ2-3; D is perhaps TRBD1 or TRBD2 (6 bases each). The V gene lost 1 base and the J gene lost 2 bases, with 13 bases spanning the gap. Per germline, CDR1 MDHEN and CDR2 SYDVKM. The CDR3 has 16 amino acids. The CDR3 loop reads CASSLLRGAYTDTQYF. The CDR3 DNA is TGTGCCAGCAGTTTATTAAGGGGGGCCTACACAGATACGCAGTATTTT.

The chain recombines TRBV13 with TRBJ2-7; maybe TRBD1 (6 bases). The CDR3 is 13 amino acids. V lost 5 bases and J 5 bases, leaving 13 bases between the germline ends. CDR1 is PRHDT, CDR2 FYEKMQ, per germline (reference sequence). CDR3 nucleotides: TGTGCCAGCAGCACAGGGTTATCCCACGAGCAGTACTTC. Protein sequence: CASSTGLSHEQYF.

This chain uses TRBV7-9 with TRBJ2-1; D tentatively fits TRBD1 or TRBD2 (6 bases each). The last part of the DNA fits TRBJ2-7 better; the J call may be wrong. The CDR3 contains 17 residues. Germline V gives CDR1 SEHNR, CDR2 FQNEAQ (reference sequence). The CDR3 nucleotides are TGTGCCAGCAGCCCGATTGGGGGCGGGAATTCCTACAATGAGCAGTACTTC. Its protein product is CASSPIGGGNSYNEQYF.

The chain has TRBV28 and TRBJ2-3; D is possibly TRBD2 (5 bases). V was shortened by 10 bases and J by 5 bases, with 16 bases between the two germline ends. The CDR3 loop spans 13 amino acids. CDR1 and CDR2 from the germline V gene are MDHEN and SYDVKM. The CDR3 DNA is TGTGCCACCCGGACTTCATCGGGAGATACGCAGTATTTT. It specifies CATRTSSGDTQYF.

This chain links TRBV2 with TRBJ1-5, with TRBD1 identical over 7 bases. Germline CDR1 SNHLY, CDR2 FYNNEI. V lost 5 bases and J lost 7; bases outside the gene matches: 5. The CDR3 covers 13 residues. The CDR3 bases are TGTGCCAGCAGTAAAACAGGGGAGCAGCCCCAGCATTTT. Protein: CASSKTGEQPQHF.

This chain uses TRBV29-1 with TRBJ1-5; 9 nucleotides agree with TRBD1. Losses at the gene ends were 4 bases for V and 7 bases for J; bases not matched to a gene: 2. Germline CDR1 and CDR2: SQVTM and ANQGSEA. This CDR3 region has 12 residues. CDR3 protein: CSVGTGVQPQHF. Written as DNA, the CDR3 is TGCAGCGTTGGGACAGGGGTCCAGCCCCAGCATTTT. Looking up the rest from reference TRBV29-1 and TRBJ1-5 gives the full variable domain: SAVISQKPSRDICQRGTSLTIQCQVDSQVTMMFWYRQQPGQSLTLIATANQGSEATYESGFVIDKFPISRPNLTFSTLTVSNMSPEDSSIYLCSVGTGVQPQHFGDGTRLSIL.

V is TRBV15 and J is TRBJ2-7; 7 nucleotides match TRBD2. TRBJ2-5 matches the DNA end more closely, so the J call is doubtful. The CDR3 spans 13 residues. Germline V gives CDR1 LNHNV, CDR2 YYDKDF (reference sequence). In DNA form, the CDR3 reads TGTGCCACCAGCAAAGGACTAGGCGAGACCCAGTACTTC. The encoded protein is CATSKGLGETQYF.

V gene TRBV20-1 combines with J gene TRBJ2-7; 7 bases are a match to TRBD2. The CDR3 sequence is 15 residues long. Germline lookup yields CDR1 DFQATT and CDR2 SNEGSKA (reference sequence). V gave up 5 bases and J gave up 0 bases; unmatched junction bases: 10. The DNA for the CDR3 is TGCAGTGCTGGCCACGCGACTAGCTTCTCCTACGAGCAGTACTTC. As protein: CSAGHATSFSYEQYF.

At least ten counts were recorded for this clonotype. This chain connects TRBV29-1 to TRBJ2-3, with D perhaps matching TRBD1 (5 bases). Germline V gives CDR1 SQVTM, CDR2 ANQGSEA. The CDR3 totals 13 residues. V lost 6 bases, J lost 2 bases, and 12 bases lay in between. Here the CDR3 reads CSVVQGATDTQYF. CDR3 nucleotides: TGCAGCGTGGTTCAAGGGGCCACAGATACGCAGTATTTT.

There are many counts of this clonotype. This chain links TRBV20-1 with TRBJ2-7, with 10 bases matching TRBD1. This CDR3 is built from 13 residues. With 6 bases clipped from V and 2 bases from J, the junction kept 4 bases outside the gene matches. Germline loops: CDR1 DFQATT, CDR2 SNEGSKA (reference sequence). CDR3 sequence reads: CSAPGQGPYEQYF. CDR3 DNA: TGCAGTGCACCGGGACAGGGGCCCTACGAGCAGTACTTC.

This clonotype occurred once. This rearrangement joins TRBV14 to TRBJ2-3; no firm D call. The ends were cut back, 0 bases at V and 4 bases at J, with 5 bases in the middle. Per germline, CDR1 SGHDN and CDR2 FVKESK. This CDR3 has 13 amino acids. The CDR3 loop reads CASSQDIADTQYF. DNA of the CDR3: TGTGCCAGCAGCCAAGATATTGCAGATACGCAGTATTTT. Looking up the rest from reference TRBV14 and TRBJ2-3 gives the full variable domain: EAGVTQFPSHSVIEKGQTVTLRCDPISGHDNLYWYRRVMGKEIKFLLHFVKESKQDESGMPNNRFLAERTGGTYSTLKVQPAELEDSGVYFCASSQDIADTQYFGPGTRLTVL.

This rearrangement joins TRBV18 to TRBJ2-7; D not certain. The CDR3 has 10 residues. CDR1 is KGHSH and CDR2 is LQKENI in the germline V gene. Trimming pared 7 bases from V and 6 bases from J, leaving 7 bases between. CDR3 in DNA: TGTGCCAGCTTACCGGGCGAGCAGTACTTC. Translated: CASLPGEQYF.

The genes are TRBV2 and TRBJ2-3; D may be TRBD2 (6 bases). The germline V gene encodes CDR1 SNHLY and CDR2 FYNNEI. This CDR3 is built from 12 residues. V was cut by 8 bases and J by 3 bases, with 9 bases left in between. CDR3 protein: CASAGGTDTQYF. CDR3 DNA sequence: TGTGCCAGCGCTGGGGGGACAGATACGCAGTATTTT.

This clonotype was detected only once. This may be a read error, as it is one base from a much larger clone. The CDR3 nucleotides read TGTGCCAGCGGCTTAAACGGGAGGGCCCTAAATGAGCAGTTCTTC. Translation gives CASGLNGRALNEQFF. This rearrangement joins TRBV7-3 to TRBJ2-1; 8 bases match TRBD2. The germline V gene has CDR1 SGHTA and CDR2 FQGTGA. This CDR3 has 15 residues.